A selection of T cell receptor beta chains follows, all from one sample in a study of blood T cell repertoires in COVID-19. Libraries were prepared by immunoSEQ multiplex PCR; TCRdb keeps only in-frame clonotypes and omits some of them. This table holds about 230,000 clones, about 83% found once. Material: peripheral blood. Receptors were obtained from a man between 40 and 49 years old with active or convalescent COVID-19. CDR3s include the opening cysteine and the closing phenylalanine or tryptophan. Clone size is given for some rows only: seen once, a few or many times, or a class if the clone is expanded.

j_call: TRBJ1-6
clone_size: .
v_call: TRBV13
cdr3_aa: CASSLGDRGNSPLHF

j_call: TRBJ1-6
clone_size: .
v_call: TRBV5-4
cdr3_aa: CASSSSTGQNSPLHF

j_call: TRBJ1-5
clone_size: .
v_call: TRBV19
cdr3_aa: CASQDGQVWQPQHF

j_call: TRBJ1-5
clone_size: .
v_call: TRBV18
cdr3_aa: CASSPSDRMQPQHF

j_call: TRBJ1-2
clone_size: .
v_call: TRBV27
cdr3_aa: CASSSQNYGYTF

j_call: TRBJ1-1
clone_size: .
v_call: TRBV19
cdr3_aa: CASSLGRFAEAFF

j_call: TRBJ1-1
clone_size: .
v_call: TRBV4-1
cdr3_aa: CASSQGQGGTNTEAFF

j_call: TRBJ1-1
clone_size: .
v_call: TRBV7-9
cdr3_aa: CASSLRQGSHTEAFF

j_call: TRBJ1-4
clone_size: .
v_call: TRBV19
cdr3_aa: CASSRTTTNEKLFF

j_call: TRBJ2-3
clone_size: .
v_call: TRBV10-1
cdr3_aa: CASSESGGSRTDTQYF

j_call: TRBJ2-7
clone_size: once
v_call: TRBV7-6
cdr3_aa: CASSLDGQDEQYF

j_call: TRBJ2-3
clone_size: .
v_call: TRBV7-9
cdr3_aa: CASSLDTSYTSDTQYF

j_call: TRBJ1-1
clone_size: .
v_call: TRBV7-6
cdr3_aa: CASSLGQGRVVNTEAFF

j_call: TRBJ1-4
clone_size: .
v_call: TRBV6-5
cdr3_aa: CASNDRAGGEKLFF

j_call: TRBJ1-1
clone_size: .
v_call: TRBV30
cdr3_aa: CAWGLRSEAFF

j_call: TRBJ1-2
clone_size: once
v_call: TRBV2
cdr3_aa: CASPNEGERGYTF

j_call: TRBJ1-2
clone_size: .
v_call: TRBV18
cdr3_aa: CASSQAPGTGDGYTF

j_call: TRBJ2-7
clone_size: few
v_call: TRBV27
cdr3_aa: CASSPYGQGGSEQYF

j_call: TRBJ2-3
clone_size: .
v_call: TRBV7-9
cdr3_aa: CASSLVRSSTDTQYF

j_call: TRBJ2-1
clone_size: .
v_call: TRBV27
cdr3_aa: CASSDRDNEQFF

j_call: TRBJ2-1
clone_size: .
v_call: TRBV4-2
cdr3_aa: CASSQGPVSSYNEQFF

j_call: TRBJ2-7
clone_size: .
v_call: TRBV19
cdr3_aa: CASSTGHYEQYF

j_call: TRBJ2-2
clone_size: .
v_call: TRBV2
cdr3_aa: CASRVEGNTGELFF

j_call: TRBJ1-4
clone_size: .
v_call: TRBV4-1
cdr3_aa: CASSFQGSPEKLFF

j_call: TRBJ1-1
clone_size: .
v_call: TRBV6-5
cdr3_aa: CASSLLRGGNTEAFF

j_call: TRBJ2-7
clone_size: few
v_call: TRBV19
cdr3_aa: CASSMQGTSGYEQYF

j_call: TRBJ2-3
clone_size: .
v_call: TRBV10-1
cdr3_aa: CASSEDQAGRADTQYF

j_call: TRBJ1-5
clone_size: .
v_call: TRBV10-3
cdr3_aa: CAISETVPYSNQPQHF

j_call: TRBJ1-1
clone_size: .
v_call: TRBV7-2
cdr3_aa: CASSTKPSPAFF

j_call: TRBJ2-7
clone_size: once
v_call: TRBV12-3/TRBV12-4
cdr3_aa: CASSPKLDREQYF

j_call: TRBJ1-2
clone_size: .
v_call: TRBV15
cdr3_aa: CATSSRQGVRGYTF

j_call: TRBJ1-5
clone_size: .
v_call: TRBV19
cdr3_aa: CASSIGDYSNQPQHF

j_call: TRBJ2-2
clone_size: .
v_call: TRBV5-1
cdr3_aa: CASSTGQGFAGELFF

j_call: TRBJ2-7
clone_size: .
v_call: TRBV21-1
cdr3_aa: CASSKAAIGGYEQYF

j_call: TRBJ1-4
clone_size: .
v_call: TRBV6-5
cdr3_aa: CASSYRANEKLFF

j_call: TRBJ1-5
clone_size: .
v_call: TRBV6-5
cdr3_aa: CASSYGAGSQPQHF

j_call: TRBJ1-1
clone_size: .
v_call: TRBV7-9
cdr3_aa: CASSLGSRGAFF

j_call: TRBJ1-1
clone_size: .
v_call: TRBV6-2/TRBV6-3
cdr3_aa: CASSYLGTGRAFF

j_call: TRBJ2-1
clone_size: .
v_call: TRBV6-6
cdr3_aa: CASSRTGVGLASNNEQFF

j_call: TRBJ2-3
clone_size: .
v_call: TRBV13
cdr3_aa: CASSSPSGSIADTQYF

j_call: TRBJ1-3
clone_size: .
v_call: TRBV6-2/TRBV6-3
cdr3_aa: CASSYQGSGNTIYF

j_call: TRBJ1-2
clone_size: .
v_call: TRBV20-1
cdr3_aa: CSASRGQDYGYTF

j_call: TRBJ2-3
clone_size: .
v_call: TRBV12-3/TRBV12-4
cdr3_aa: CASRTSAPTQYF

j_call: TRBJ1-3
clone_size: .
v_call: TRBV18
cdr3_aa: CASSQIARGSSGNTIYF

j_call: TRBJ2-2
clone_size: .
v_call: TRBV5-1
cdr3_aa: CASSPTGVTGELFF

j_call: TRBJ2-5
clone_size: .
v_call: TRBV30
cdr3_aa: CAWSVRETQYF

j_call: TRBJ1-3
clone_size: .
v_call: TRBV19
cdr3_aa: CASRPSSGNTIYF